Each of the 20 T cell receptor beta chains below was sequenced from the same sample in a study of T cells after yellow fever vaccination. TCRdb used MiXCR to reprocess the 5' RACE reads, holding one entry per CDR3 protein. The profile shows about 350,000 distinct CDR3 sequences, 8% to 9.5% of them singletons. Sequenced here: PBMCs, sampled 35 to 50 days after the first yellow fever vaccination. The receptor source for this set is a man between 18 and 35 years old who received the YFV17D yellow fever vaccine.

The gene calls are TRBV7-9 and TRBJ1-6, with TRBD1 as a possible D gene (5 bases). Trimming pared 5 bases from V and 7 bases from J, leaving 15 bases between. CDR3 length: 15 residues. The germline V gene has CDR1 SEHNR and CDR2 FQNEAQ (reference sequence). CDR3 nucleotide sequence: TGTGCCAGCAGCCCCCTGGCAGGGTGGAATTCACCCCTCCACTTT. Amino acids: CASSPLAGWNSPLHF.

CDR3 DNA sequence: TGCGCCAGCAGCCGGGACCACTCCTACAATGAGCAGTTCTTC. This gives the protein CASSRDHSYNEQFF. V is TRBV5-1 and J is TRBJ2-1; D might be TRBD1 or TRBD2, each matching 5 bases. Germline CDR1 is SGHRS and CDR2 is YFSETQ. The CDR3 runs 14 residues. V lost 4 bases, J lost 0 bases, and 8 bases lay in between.

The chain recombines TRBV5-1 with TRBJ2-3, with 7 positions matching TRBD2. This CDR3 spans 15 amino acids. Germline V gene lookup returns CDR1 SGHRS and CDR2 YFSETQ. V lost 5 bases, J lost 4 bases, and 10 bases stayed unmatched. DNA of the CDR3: TGCGCCAGCAGGGGTCTAGCGGAGGGAGCAGATACGCAGTATTTT. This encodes CASRGLAEGADTQYF.

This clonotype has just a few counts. CDR3 bases: TGCGCCAGCTGTAGAGAGCGAGGGACTGAAGCTTTCTTT. Its protein is CASCRERGTEAFF. The chain couples TRBV5-1 to TRBJ1-1; D unresolved. From germline, CDR1 is SGHRS and CDR2 YFSETQ. This CDR3 is 13 amino acids long. Between the trimmed V and J ends, which lost 7 bases and 5 bases, there was a span of 15 bases.

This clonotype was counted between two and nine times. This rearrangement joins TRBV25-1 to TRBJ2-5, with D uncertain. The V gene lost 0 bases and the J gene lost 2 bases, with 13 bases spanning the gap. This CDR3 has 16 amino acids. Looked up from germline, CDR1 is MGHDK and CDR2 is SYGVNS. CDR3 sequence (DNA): TGTGCCAGCAGTGAATACCCCGACCTTAAACAAGAGACCCAGTACTTC. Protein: CASSEYPDLKQETQYF.

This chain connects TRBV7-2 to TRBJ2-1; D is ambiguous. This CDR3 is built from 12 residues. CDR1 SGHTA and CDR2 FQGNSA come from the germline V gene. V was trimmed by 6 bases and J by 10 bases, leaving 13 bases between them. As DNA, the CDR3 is TGTGCCAGCAGGCTCGCAACACCCGAGCAGTTCTTC. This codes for CASRLATPEQFF.

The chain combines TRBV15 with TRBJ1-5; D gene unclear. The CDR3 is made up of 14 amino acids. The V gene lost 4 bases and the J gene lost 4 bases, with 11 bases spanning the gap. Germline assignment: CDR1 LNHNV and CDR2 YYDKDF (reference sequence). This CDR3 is CATSTLDRNQPQHF. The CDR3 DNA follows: TGTGCCACCAGCACCCTTGACCGAAATCAGCCCCAGCATTTT.

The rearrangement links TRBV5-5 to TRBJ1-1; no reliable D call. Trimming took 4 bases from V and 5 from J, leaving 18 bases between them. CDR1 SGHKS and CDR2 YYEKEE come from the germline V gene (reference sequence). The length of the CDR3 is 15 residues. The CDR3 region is CASSLLGRVRTEAFF. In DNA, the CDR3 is TGTGCCAGCAGCCTCTTAGGGCGGGTGAGGACTGAAGCTTTCTTT.

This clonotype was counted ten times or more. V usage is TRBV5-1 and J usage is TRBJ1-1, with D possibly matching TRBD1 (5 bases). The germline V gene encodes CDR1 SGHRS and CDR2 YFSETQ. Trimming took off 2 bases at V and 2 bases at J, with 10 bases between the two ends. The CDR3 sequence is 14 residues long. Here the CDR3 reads CASSLPTANTEAFF. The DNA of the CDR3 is TGCGCCAGCAGCTTACCGACAGCAAACACTGAAGCTTTCTTT.

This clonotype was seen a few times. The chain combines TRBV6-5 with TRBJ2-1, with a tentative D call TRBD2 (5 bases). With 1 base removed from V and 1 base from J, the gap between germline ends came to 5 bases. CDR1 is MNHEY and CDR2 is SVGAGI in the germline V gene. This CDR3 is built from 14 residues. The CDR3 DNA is TGTGCCAGCAGTTACTGGGAGTCCTACAATGAGCAGTTCTTC. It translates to CASSYWESYNEQFF.

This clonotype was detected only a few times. DNA of the CDR3: TGTGCCAGTAGTACAGGGACAGGGCCCCTGCGTGAGCAGTTCTTC. Protein sequence: CASSTGTGPLREQFF. This rearrangement joins TRBV19 to TRBJ2-1; TRBD1 aligns across 9 bases. V gave up 4 bases and J gave up 9 bases; unmatched junction bases: 10. The length of the CDR3 is 15 residues. Germline V gives CDR1 LNHDA, CDR2 SQIVND (reference sequence).

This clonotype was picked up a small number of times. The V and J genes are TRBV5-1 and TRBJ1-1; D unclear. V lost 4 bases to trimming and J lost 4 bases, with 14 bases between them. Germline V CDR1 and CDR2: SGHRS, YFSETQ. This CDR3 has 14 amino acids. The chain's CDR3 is CASSPFGRRTEAFF. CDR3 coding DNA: TGCGCCAGCAGCCCATTCGGTCGACGCACTGAAGCTTTCTTT.

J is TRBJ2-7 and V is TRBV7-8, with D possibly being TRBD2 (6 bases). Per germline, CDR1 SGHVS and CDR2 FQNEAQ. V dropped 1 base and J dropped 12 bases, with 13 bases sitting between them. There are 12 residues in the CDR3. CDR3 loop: CASSLGGGIGYV. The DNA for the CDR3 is TGTGCCAGCAGCTTAGGTGGAGGGATAGGGTACGTC.

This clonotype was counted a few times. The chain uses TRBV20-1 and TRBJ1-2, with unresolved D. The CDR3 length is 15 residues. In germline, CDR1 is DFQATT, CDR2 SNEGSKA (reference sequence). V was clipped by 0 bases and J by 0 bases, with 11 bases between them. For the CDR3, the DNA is TGCAGTGCTAGAGATGGCGGGTCAGCTAACTATGGCTACACCTTC. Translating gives CSARDGGSANYGYTF.

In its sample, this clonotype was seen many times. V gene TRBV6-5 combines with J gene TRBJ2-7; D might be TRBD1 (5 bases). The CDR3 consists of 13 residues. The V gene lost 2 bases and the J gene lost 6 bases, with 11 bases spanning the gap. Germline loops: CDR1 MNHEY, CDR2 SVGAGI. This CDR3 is CASSYGAALEQYF. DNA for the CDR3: TGTGCCAGCAGTTACGGGGCAGCCCTCGAGCAGTACTTC.

CDR3 region: CARPRKGFF. CDR3 coding DNA: TGTGCCAGACCACGGAAGGGGTTCTTC. The chain recombines TRBV25-1 with TRBJ2-1, with D hard to call. Germline V CDR1 and CDR2: MGHDK, SYGVNS. The CDR3 totals 9 residues. Trimming took off 9 bases at V and 15 bases at J, with 12 bases between the two ends.

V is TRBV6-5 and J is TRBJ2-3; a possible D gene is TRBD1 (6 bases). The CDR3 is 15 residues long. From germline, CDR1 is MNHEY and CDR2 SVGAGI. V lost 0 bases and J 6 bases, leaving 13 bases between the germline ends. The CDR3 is CASSYSLTGMDTQYF. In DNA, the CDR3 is TGTGCCAGCAGTTACTCACTGACAGGAATGGATACGCAGTATTTT.

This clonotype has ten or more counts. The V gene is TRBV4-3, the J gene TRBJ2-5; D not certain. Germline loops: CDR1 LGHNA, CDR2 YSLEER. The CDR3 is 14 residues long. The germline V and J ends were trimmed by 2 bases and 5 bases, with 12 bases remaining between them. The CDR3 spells CASSQSITVETQYF. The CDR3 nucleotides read TGCGCCAGCAGCCAATCCATTACGGTCGAGACCCAGTACTTC.

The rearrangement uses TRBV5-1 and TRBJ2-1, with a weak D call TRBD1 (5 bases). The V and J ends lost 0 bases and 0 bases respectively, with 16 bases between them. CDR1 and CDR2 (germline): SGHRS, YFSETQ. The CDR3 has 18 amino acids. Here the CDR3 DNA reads TGCGCCAGCAGCTTGGCCCAAAGGGGATTGGGCTCCTACAATGAGCAGTTCTTC. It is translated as CASSLAQRGLGSYNEQFF.

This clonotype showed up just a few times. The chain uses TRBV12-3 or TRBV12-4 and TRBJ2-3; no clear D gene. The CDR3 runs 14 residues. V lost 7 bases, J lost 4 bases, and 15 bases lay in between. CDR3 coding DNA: TGTGCCAGCACGAGTTGGCCCTGGTCAGATACGCAGTATTTT. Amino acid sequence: CASTSWPWSDTQYF.